The clone carrying this T cell receptor beta chain was detected ten times or more. The antigen is undetermined. The CDR3 contains 15 residues. Germline V lookup: CDR1 KGHDR, CDR2 SFDVKD. Trimming removed 3 bases from V and 0 bases from J, with 9 bases in between. This entry belongs to a study of identical twins. Findings and limits, study-wide: Conclusions rested on cross-sectional statistics rather than following the same donors.

One entry per CDR3 protein results from TCRdb running MiXCR on the 5' RACE reads. Of hundreds of thousands of distinct CDR3 sequences listed, about 7% are singletons. This sample also appeared in a second study, on yellow fever vaccine responses in identical twins. As that report states: Reportedly, the response of twins' T cells to the vaccine seemed partly convergent, partly personalized.

The chain employs TRBV24-1 and TRBJ2-3; D possibly corresponds to TRBD1 (6 bases). This clonotype was obtained from a young woman in good health. Sequencing input: memory (CD45RO+) T cells sorted from blood. CDR3: CATSDPDRSTDTQYF. CDR3 sequence (DNA): TGTGCCACCAGTGATCCCGACAGGAGCACAGATACGCAGTATTTT.